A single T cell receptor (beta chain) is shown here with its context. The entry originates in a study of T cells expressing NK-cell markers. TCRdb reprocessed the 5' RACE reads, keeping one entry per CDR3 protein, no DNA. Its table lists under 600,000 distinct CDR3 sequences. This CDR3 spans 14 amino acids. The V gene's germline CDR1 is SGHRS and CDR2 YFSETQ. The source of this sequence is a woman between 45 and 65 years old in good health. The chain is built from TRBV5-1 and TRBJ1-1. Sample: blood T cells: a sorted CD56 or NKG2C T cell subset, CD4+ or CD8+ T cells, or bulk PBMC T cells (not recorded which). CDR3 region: CASKWQRGSPEAFF. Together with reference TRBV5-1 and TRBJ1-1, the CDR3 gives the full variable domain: KAGVTQTPRYLIKTRGQQVTLSCSPISGHRSVSWYQQTPGQGLQFLFEYFSETQRNKGNFPGRFSGRQFSNSRSEMNVSTLELGDSALYLCASKWQRGSPEAFFGQGTRLTVV.